This TCR beta chain originates from a study of cytotoxic CD8 clonotypes in ibrutinib-treated CLL. The overall study: Response sampling came at median around eleven months of treatment, ranging roughly 6 to 36 months.

This CDR3 has 14 amino acids. Germline V gives CDR1 SGHAT, CDR2 FQNNGV. Trimming cost V 3 bases and J 0 bases, with 6 bases left between them. There are a few counts of this clone. Its antigen is currently unknown. Study-wide results and caveats: Clonality (at baseline) was higher than in age-matched healthy donors and tracked circulating CD8+ T-cell counts.

TCR beta library input comprised around 2 micrograms of genomic DNA from cryopreserved PBMCs. TCRdb's copy holds only in-frame clones and misses some; the assay was immunoSEQ multiplex PCR. Here the sample spans around 250,000 clones, roughly 70% being singletons. The source was PBMCs, collected after 24 months of ibrutinib treatment. The J gene is TRBJ2-4, the V gene TRBV11-2; unclear D gene. The receptor was isolated from a human donor with chronic lymphocytic leukemia. The CDR3 DNA reads as TGTGCCAGCAGCTTGGCACTAGCCAAAAACATTCAGTACTTC. Protein product: CASSLALAKNIQYF.